The present entry profiles one T cell receptor (beta chain) with its context. Its antigen remains unknown. This record comes from a study of OX40 agonist ivuxolimab in advanced cancers. General observations from the study: At doses 0.1 to 3.0 mg/kg, CD4+ and CD8+ clones expanded.

Method: immunoSEQ multiplex PCR; TCRdb's copy keeps in-frame clones and lacks some. This table holds approximately 59,000 clones, 70% to 90% found once. Germline-derived CDR1 and CDR2 are SGHRS and YFSETQ. This CDR3 spans 14 amino acids. Trimming removed 0 bases at V and 10 bases at J, with 14 bases between. The rearrangement joins TRBV5-1 to TRBJ2-1; D is possibly TRBD2 (6 bases). Sequencing used CD4+ or CD8+ T cells sorted from blood, obtained in a trial of the OX40 agonist ivuxolimab. This TCR came from an adult with an advanced solid tumor such as melanoma, head and neck, liver or kidney cancer. The CDR3 loop reads CASSLASGDSEQFF. The CDR3, as DNA: TGCGCCAGCAGCTTGGCCTCGGGGGACTCAGAGCAGTTCTTC.